One and the same sample provided the 5 T cell receptor beta chains below, sequenced in a study of blood T cell repertoires in COVID-19. Assay: immunoSEQ multiplex PCR; the TCRdb copy retains only in-frame clones and omits some. The sample carries about 260,000 clones, about 91% recorded once. The sequenced sample was PBMCs or T cells enriched from blood (not recorded which). These receptors all come from a woman between 35 and 50 years old with acute COVID-19.

The chain recombines TRBV28 with TRBJ1-2, with D uncertain. This CDR3 has 15 residues. Germline values: CDR1 MDHEN, CDR2 SYDVKM. Trimming left V 8 bases short and J 4 bases short, with 20 bases between. In DNA, the CDR3 is TGTGCCAGCGTTGCCCGGAGCAGCGCCGTCTATGGCTACACCTTC. This codes for CASVARSSAVYGYTF.

This chain connects TRBV30 to TRBJ2-5; D is perhaps TRBD1 (7 bases). The CDR3 extends over 15 amino acids. Trimming took off 8 bases at V and 7 bases at J, with 26 bases between the two ends. Germline CDR1 GTSNPN, CDR2 SVGIG (reference sequence). This CDR3 reads CAHTHRGLTHGTQYF. The DNA of the CDR3 is TGTGCCCATACACACAGGGGACTCACCCACGGGACCCAGTACTTC.

The rearrangement joins TRBV6-5 to TRBJ2-7; 8 nucleotides align to TRBD1. Trimming took 8 bases from V and 0 from J; bases not matched to a gene: 6. The CDR3 totals 14 residues. Germline V CDR1 and CDR2: MNHEY, SVGAGI. The CDR3 here is CASSGTGSSYEQYF. The CDR3 nucleotides are TGTGCCAGCTCCGGGACAGGCAGCTCCTACGAGCAGTACTTC.

J is TRBJ1-1 and V is TRBV5-1, with a tentative D call TRBD1 (6 bases). Germline CDR1 reads SGHRS; CDR2 reads YFSETQ. The CDR3 contains 15 residues. The V end was cut by 0 bases, the J end by 4 bases, with 13 bases between. The CDR3 nucleotides are TGCGCCAGCAGCTTGGCGGGGGGCACGAGCACTGAAGCTTTCTTT. This encodes CASSLAGGTSTEAFF.

The chain joins TRBV30 to TRBJ1-4, with unresolved D. This CDR3 has 15 amino acids. Per germline, CDR1 GTSNPN and CDR2 SVGIG (reference sequence). V lost 3 bases, J lost 0 bases, and 11 bases lay in between. DNA for the CDR3: TGTGCCTGGAGGCCAGTATCCACAACTAATGAAAAACTGTTTTTT. Translation: CAWRPVSTTNEKLFF.